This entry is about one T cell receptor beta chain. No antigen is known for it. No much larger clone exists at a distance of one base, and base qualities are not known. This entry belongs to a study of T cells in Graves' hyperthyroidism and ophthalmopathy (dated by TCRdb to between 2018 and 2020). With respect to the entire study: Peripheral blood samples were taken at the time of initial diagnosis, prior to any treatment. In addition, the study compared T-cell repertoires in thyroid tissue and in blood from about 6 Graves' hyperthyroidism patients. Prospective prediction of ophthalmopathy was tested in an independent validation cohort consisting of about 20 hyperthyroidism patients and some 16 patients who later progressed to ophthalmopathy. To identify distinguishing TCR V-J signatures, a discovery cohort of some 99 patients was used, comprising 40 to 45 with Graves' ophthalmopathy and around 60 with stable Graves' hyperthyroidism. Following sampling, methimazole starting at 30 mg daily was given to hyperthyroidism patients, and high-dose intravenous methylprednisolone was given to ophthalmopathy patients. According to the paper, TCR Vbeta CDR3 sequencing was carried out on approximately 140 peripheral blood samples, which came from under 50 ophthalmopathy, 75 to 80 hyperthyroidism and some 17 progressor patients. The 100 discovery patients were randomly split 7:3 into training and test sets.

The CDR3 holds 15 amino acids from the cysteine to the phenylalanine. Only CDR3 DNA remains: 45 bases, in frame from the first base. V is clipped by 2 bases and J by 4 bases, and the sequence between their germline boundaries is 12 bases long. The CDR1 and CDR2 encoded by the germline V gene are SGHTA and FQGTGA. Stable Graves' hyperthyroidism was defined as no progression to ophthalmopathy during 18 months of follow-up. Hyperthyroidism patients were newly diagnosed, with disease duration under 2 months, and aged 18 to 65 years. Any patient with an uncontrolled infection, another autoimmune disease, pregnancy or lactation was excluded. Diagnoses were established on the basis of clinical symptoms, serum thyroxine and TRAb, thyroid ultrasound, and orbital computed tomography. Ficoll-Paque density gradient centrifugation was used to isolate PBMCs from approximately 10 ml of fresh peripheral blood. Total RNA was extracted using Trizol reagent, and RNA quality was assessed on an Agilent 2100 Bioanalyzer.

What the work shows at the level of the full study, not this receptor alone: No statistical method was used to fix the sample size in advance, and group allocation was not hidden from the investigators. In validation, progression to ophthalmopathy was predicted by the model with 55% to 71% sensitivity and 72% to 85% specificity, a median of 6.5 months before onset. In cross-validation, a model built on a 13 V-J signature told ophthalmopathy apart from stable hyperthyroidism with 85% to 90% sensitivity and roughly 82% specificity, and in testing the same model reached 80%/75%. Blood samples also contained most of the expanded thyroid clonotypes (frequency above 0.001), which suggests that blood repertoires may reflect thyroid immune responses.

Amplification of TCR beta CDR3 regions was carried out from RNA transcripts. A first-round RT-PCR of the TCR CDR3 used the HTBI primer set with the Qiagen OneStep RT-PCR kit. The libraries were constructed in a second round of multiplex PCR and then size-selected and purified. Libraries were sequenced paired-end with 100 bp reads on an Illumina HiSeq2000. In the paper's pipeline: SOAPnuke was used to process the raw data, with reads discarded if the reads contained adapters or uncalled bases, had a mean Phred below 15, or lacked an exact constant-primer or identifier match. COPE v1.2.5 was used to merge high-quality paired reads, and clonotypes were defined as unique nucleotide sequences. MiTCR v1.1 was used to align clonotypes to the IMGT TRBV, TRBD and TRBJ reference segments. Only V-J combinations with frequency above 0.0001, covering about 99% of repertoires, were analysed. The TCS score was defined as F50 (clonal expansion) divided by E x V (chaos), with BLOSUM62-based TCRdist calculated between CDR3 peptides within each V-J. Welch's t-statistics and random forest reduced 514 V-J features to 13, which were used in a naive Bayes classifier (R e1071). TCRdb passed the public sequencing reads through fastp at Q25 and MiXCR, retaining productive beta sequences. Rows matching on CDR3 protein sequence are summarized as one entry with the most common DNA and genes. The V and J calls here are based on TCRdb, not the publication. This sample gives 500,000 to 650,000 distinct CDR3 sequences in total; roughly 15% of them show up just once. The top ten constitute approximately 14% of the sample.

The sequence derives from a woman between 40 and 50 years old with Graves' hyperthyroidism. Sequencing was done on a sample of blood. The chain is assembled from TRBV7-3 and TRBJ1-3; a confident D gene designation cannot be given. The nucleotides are TGTGCCAGCAGCTTAGCCGGGTCGGGAGGAAACACCATATATTTT. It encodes CASSLAGSGGNTIYF.